This TCR beta chain stems from a study of cytomegalovirus exposure and HLA in healthy donors (dated by TCRdb to about 2017). About the full investigation: According to an earlier analysis of around 600 of the donors, about 170 million T cells yielded over 90 million unique TCR beta sequences and 276 Gb of sequence data. Of the approximately 400 genotyped donors, 70% to 90% were placed in the genetic ancestry cluster associated with self-reported Caucasian donors. In a later genetic analysis, genome-wide SNP genotypes for about three fifths of the 666 donors were used, and that subset was treated as a discovery cohort. An early release that covered approximately 600 HLA-typed donors contained about 300 gigabases of sequencing data and 75 million to 100 million unique TCR sequences. All discovery cohort repertoires had been generated on a single sequencing platform. Rather than drawing on any new phenotypic data, the later analysis identified candidate immune exposures from TCR beta sequences and the way those sequences occurred across donors. Typing coverage differed by locus: A, B, C, DRB1 and DQB1 were typed in roughly 620-630 donors, DQA1 in 500 to 550, DPA1 in 600 to 610, and DPB1 in 472. A later analysis re-analyzed previously published TCR beta repertoires from roughly 600 donors and added high-resolution HLA genotyping to study TCR occurrence patterns. Four to six DR-DQ haplotypes were handled as single units for association and clustering, since linkage in the cohort was strong. The aim of the study was to test whether cataloging public T cell receptors could identify signatures of past pathogen exposure. The study used immunosequencing to profile the T cell repertoires of several hundred subjects and linked those repertoires to cytomegalovirus serostatus. The study combined high-throughput TCR immunosequencing, statistical association of individual TCRs with disease status, and machine learning to predict cytomegalovirus infection status. Donor age, sex, ethnicity and CMV serostatus were compiled together with the repertoire data. Besides the first cohort of 666 subjects, a separate validation cohort made up of over a hundred different subjects was used. Across some 400 genotyped donors of the cohort, an average of about 240,000 unique TCR beta nucleotide sequences per donor were sequenced, and approximately 17% of those sequences were non-productive. Class I and class II HLA loci were covered by the typing at four-digit resolution. An earlier analysis of some 500 of the donors used high-throughput TCR beta sequencing to judge whether each TCR beta V gene segment behaved as functional or pseudogenic.

Paper-wide results and their limitations: For the cohort, immune exposure information was limited to CMV serostatus. HLA typing was unavailable for some donors at each locus, so association tests used only the typed subset. According to a later analysis, TCR association rates differed among HLA loci, with DRB1 alleles showing the most associated TCRs and HLA-C alleles showing the fewest. A later analysis found that most CMV-associated TCR beta chains appeared HLA-restricted, with HLA associations seemingly driven largely by CMV exposure. Because counts were too low, roughly 17 rarely observed V segments, including chromosome 9 orphons, were left out of the earlier analysis of some 600 of the donors. Sequencing depth was assumed to be roughly uniform across donors in the presence/absence analyses, though that assumption may not hold. Most TCR sequences were observed very rarely across donors, whereas some public TCRs were present in many individuals. The classifier was reported to diagnose cytomegalovirus status with high specificity and sensitivity in both the original and validation cohorts. According to a later genetic analysis, donors in an Asian-associated ancestry cluster had fewer N-insertions in productive TCRs than the approximately 700-donor mean. Linkage disequilibrium might explain the correlated functional status among segregating V segments, but an unknown experimental factor could not be ruled out. Specific HLA alleles were associated with about 17,000 TCR beta sequences at a false discovery rate of 0.05 in a later analysis. A total of 150 to 200 TCR beta chains were listed by the study as associated with cytomegalovirus. An association between a missense DCLRE1C variant and V-gene and J-gene trimming of TCR beta chains was found in a later genetic analysis and replicated in an independent cohort. A further reported finding was that TCR beta sequences accurately predicted the HLA-A and HLA-B alleles for most subjects in the first cohort. Strong co-occurrence of HLA alleles, especially DR and DQ, made assigning TCR associations to individual alleles difficult. A cluster of highly shared sequence variants was judged likely to be a technical artifact of the sequencing pipeline. In vitro tests confirmed that three of the cytomegalovirus-associated TCR beta chains recognize cytomegalovirus antigens. The authors suggested that the approach could potentially be extended to other disease states and immunological phenotypes. This cohort had only TCR beta chains sequenced, and the lack of alpha or paired-chain data limited which features could be detected. A later analysis reported that several top co-occurrence clusters appeared linked to parvovirus B19, influenza, CMV and Epstein-Barr virus. Compared with equally common non-associated chains, HLA-associated TCR beta chains in a later analysis were more clonally expanded and had lower generation probabilities. In an earlier analysis of some 500 of the donors, most TCR beta V segments appeared in productive rearrangements about 90% or about 30% of the time, broadly matching IMGT annotations.

Concerning this clone: This clone's antigen is unknown. Base-call qualities are not available, and no considerably larger clone is one nucleotide away.

Libraries were made using the immunoSEQ multiplex PCR assay. A mixture of 60 forward primers for TCR Vbeta segments and 13 reverse primers for TCR Jbeta segments was used in the multiplex PCR. The CDR3 region of rearranged TCR beta genes was amplified from genomic DNA by a multiplex PCR assay. Amplified TCR beta libraries were sequenced as 87-base-pair reads on the Illumina HiSeq System. The published analysis was carried out like this. A later analysis counted about 76 million unique TCR beta chains across the 700 or so repertoires, and around 9.9 million of these chains were shared by at least two donors. To remove PCR and sequencing errors, raw reads were error-corrected and collapsed into unique sequences using a nearest-neighbor algorithm that merged closely related sequences. Alignment of CDR3 sequences to IMGT reference sequences was used to assign V, D and J gene segments. For a sequence to be retained, at least a six-nucleotide match to both a V gene segment and a J gene segment was required. Rearrangements were called productive when the CDR3 lacked stop codons and stayed in frame with V and J; all others were non-productive. Following IMGT convention, CDR3 was defined as the stretch from the second conserved V-encoded cysteine up to the conserved J-encoded phenylalanine. The earlier analysis of 500 to 750 of the donors excluded any sequence lacking an unambiguous match to a single V gene segment. In an earlier analysis of a few hundred of the donors, V segments were called functional above 56.7% productive rearrangements and were called segregating when the between-donor standard deviation exceeded 5%. A statistical classification framework was built to diagnose cytomegalovirus status from the catalog of TCR beta chain sequences. In a later analysis, TCR nucleotide sequences were compared against IMGT/GENE-DB human TR gene sequences so that V and J genes could be assigned. A later analysis assigned CDR3 sequences and most-parsimonious VDJ recombination scenarios with the TCRdist pipeline. A later analysis defined each TCR beta chain by its CDR3 amino acid sequence plus V-gene family, and excluded reads lacking a unique V-gene family. As a way to deal with suspected cross-contamination and a sequencing artifact, a later analysis dropped nearly 600 nucleotide sequences that were highly shared and had low generation probability. In a later analysis, a clonal expansion index was calculated for each public chain from normalized within-repertoire ranks of inferred template counts. Generation probabilities in a later analysis came from a VDJ recombination model fitted to out-of-frame rearrangements, and those results were checked against IGoR. A later analysis scored TCR-TCR, TCR-HLA and TCR-CMV co-occurrence with hypergeometric tests, applying a repertoire-size bias correction to TCR pairs. False discovery rates were estimated in a later analysis by permuting HLA or CMV assignments 20 times. In a later analysis, co-occurring TCRs were grouped with DBSCAN, and TCRdist sequence similarity was added when clustering was performed within HLA-allele-positive subsets. Repertoires with fewer than 30,000 or more than 120,000 public chains were left out of co-occurrence clustering, as were four to six repertoires with anomalous nucleotide sharing. TCRdb limited this immuneACCESS table to in-frame rearrangements with V and J called. A share of clones is missing; checked studies link under half to unresolved V genes, and the rest is unexplained. The D gene and trimming were derived from the DNA, and the V and J assignments and clone size from that table. The sample contains over 100,000 clones, about 76% of them found a single time. Of the sample, over 4% falls within the top ten clones.

In total, roughly 710 healthy bone marrow donors made up the cohort. All cohort members were sampled while nominally healthy, although unrecorded immune exposures were likely present. The donor tested CMV seropositive, placing the donor among the roughly 300 seropositive members of the cohort. Every donor gave a peripheral blood sample, and the peripheral blood mononuclear cells from that sample were used for TCR beta sequencing. Genomic DNA was extracted from the blood cell samples with the Qiagen DNeasy Blood Extraction Kit. The clonotype was recovered from a man younger than 45 in good health and CMV-seropositive. Sequencing was done on a sample of PBMCs.

The CDR3 region has the sequence CASSDLGGAYGYTF. DNA sequence: TGTGCCAGCAGCGATCTAGGGGGCGCGTATGGCTACACCTTC. This sequence uses TRBV9 and TRBJ1-2; 7 bases in the junction line up with TRBD1. The CDR3 spans 14 residues, from the cysteine through the phenylalanine. The sequence is cut down to CDR3 DNA, 42 bases in frame from base 1. From V the trimming removes 3 bases and from J it removes 5 bases, while the gene matches leave 7 bases of the junction unaccounted for. Via the germline V gene, CDR1 is SGDLS and CDR2 YYNGEE. Here the CDR3 is joined to the reference TRBV9 and TRBJ1-2 genes, and the full variable domain is: DSGVTQTPKHLITATGQRVTLRCSPRSGDLSVYWYQQSLDQGLQFLIQYYNGEERAKGNILERFSAQQFPDLHSELNLSSLELGDSALYFCASSDLGGAYGYTFGSGTRLTVV.